This TCR beta chain was identified during a study of blood T cell repertoires in COVID-19. TCRdb's copy holds only in-frame clones and misses some; the assay was immunoSEQ multiplex PCR. Here the sample spans approximately 74,000 clones, approximately 90% being singletons. J gave up 5 bases and V 5 bases, and 8 bases lay outside the gene matches. CDR3 length: 15 amino acids. CDR1 and CDR2 from the germline V gene are SGHAT and FQNNGV. The chain employs TRBV11-2 and TRBJ2-1, with 8 bases fitting TRBD2. This TCR derives from a woman aged 55-70 years with active COVID-19. Sequences were obtained from peripheral blood. The CDR3 sequence: CASSRRGSGDNEQFF. The CDR3 nucleotides read TGTGCCAGCAGCCGCCGGGGTAGCGGGGACAATGAGCAGTTCTTC.